This T cell receptor (beta chain) was retrieved from a study of OX40 agonist ivuxolimab in advanced cancers. The wider study: Ivuxolimab, an agonistic anti-OX40 (CD134) antibody, was given to patients. The study, taken as a whole, reports: Also present in some nonresponders was a low level of normalized T-cell clonal expansion. The antigens recognized by the expanded peripheral T cells, that is their antigen specificity, were not determined.

As regards this clone: What it recognizes is unknown.

TCRdb's table, derived via immunoSEQ multiplex PCR, lists solely in-frame clones and lacks some. The sample carries 100,000 or so clones, around 90% recorded once. CDR1 SGHDT and CDR2 YYEEEE come from the germline V gene. Trimming left V 3 bases short and J 2 bases short, with 11 bases between. The CDR3 has 14 residues. This material consisted of CD4+ or CD8+ T cells sorted from blood, taken in a trial of the OX40 agonist ivuxolimab. This clonotype was sampled from an adult with an advanced solid tumor such as melanoma, head and neck, liver or kidney cancer. The chain uses TRBV5-6 and TRBJ1-2; possibly TRBD1 for D (5 bases). In DNA form, the CDR3 reads TGTGCCAGCAGCTGGGGGACCTTCAACTATGGCTACACCTTC. This gives the protein CASSWGTFNYGYTF.